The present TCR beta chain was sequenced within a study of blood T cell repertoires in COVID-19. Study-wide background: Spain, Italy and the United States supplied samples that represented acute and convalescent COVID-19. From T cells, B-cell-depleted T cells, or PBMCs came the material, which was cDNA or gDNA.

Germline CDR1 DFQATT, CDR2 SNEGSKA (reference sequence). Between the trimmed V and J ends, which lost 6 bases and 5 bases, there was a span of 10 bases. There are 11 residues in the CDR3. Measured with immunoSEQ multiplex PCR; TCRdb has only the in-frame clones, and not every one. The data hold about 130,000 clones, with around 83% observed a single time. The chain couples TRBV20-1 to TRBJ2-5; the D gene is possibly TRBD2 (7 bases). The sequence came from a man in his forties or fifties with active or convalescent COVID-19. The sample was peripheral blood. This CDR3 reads CSAGGRETQYF. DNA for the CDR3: TGCAGTGCGGGGGGGCGGGAGACCCAGTACTTC.